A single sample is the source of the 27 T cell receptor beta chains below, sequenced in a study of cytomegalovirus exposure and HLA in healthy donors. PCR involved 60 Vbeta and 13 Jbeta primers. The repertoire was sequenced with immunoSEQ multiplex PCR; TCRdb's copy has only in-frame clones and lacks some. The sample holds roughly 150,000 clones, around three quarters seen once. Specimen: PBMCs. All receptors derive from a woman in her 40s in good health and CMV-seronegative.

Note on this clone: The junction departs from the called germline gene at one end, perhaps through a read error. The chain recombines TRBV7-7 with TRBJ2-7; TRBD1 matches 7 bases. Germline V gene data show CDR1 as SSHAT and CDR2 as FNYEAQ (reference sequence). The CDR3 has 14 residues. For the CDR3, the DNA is TGTGCTAGCAGCCCCCGACAGGGATACTACGAGCAGTACTTC. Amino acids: CASSPRQGYYEQYF. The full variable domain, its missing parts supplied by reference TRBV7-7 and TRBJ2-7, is GAGVSQSPRYKVTKRGQDVTLRCDPISSHATLYWYQQALGQGPEFLTYFNYEAQPDKSGLPSDRFSAERPEGSISTLTIQRTEQRDSAMYRCASSPRQGYYEQYFGPGTRLTVT.

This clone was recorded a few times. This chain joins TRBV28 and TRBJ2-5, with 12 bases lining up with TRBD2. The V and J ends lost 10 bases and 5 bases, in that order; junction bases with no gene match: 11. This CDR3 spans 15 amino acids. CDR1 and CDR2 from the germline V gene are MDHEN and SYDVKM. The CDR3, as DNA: TGTGCCACCTCTCTTGGACTAGCGGGAACTGAGACCCAGTACTTC. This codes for CATSLGLAGTETQYF.

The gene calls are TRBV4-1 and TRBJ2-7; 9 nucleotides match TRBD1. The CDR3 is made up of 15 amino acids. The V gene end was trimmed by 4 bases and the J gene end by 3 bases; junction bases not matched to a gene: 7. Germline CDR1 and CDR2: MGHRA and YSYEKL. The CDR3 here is CASSLLPGQGYEQYF. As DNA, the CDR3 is TGCGCCAGCAGCCTCTTACCGGGACAGGGCTACGAGCAGTACTTC.

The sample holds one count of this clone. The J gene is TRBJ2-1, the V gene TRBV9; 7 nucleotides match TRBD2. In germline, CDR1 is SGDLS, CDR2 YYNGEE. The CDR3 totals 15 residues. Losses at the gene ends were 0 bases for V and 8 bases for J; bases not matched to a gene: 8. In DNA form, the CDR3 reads TGTGCCAGCAGCGTAGACCCTCGAACTAGCGATGAGCAGTTCTTC. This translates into CASSVDPRTSDEQFF.

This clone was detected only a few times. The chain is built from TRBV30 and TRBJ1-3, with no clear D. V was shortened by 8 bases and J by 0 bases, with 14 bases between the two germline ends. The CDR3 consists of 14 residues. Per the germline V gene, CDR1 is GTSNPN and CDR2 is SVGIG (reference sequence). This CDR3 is CAVEQAGSGNTIYF. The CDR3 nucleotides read TGTGCCGTAGAGCAGGCGGGCTCTGGAAACACCATATATTTT.

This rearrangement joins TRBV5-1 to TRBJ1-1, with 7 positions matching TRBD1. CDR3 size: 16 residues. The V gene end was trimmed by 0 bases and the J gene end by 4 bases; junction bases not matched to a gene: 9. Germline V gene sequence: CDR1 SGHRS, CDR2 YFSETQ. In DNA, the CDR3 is TGCGCCAGCAGCTTGGGGACAGGCCAAGCGGGCACTGAAGCTTTCTTT. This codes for CASSLGTGQAGTEAFF.

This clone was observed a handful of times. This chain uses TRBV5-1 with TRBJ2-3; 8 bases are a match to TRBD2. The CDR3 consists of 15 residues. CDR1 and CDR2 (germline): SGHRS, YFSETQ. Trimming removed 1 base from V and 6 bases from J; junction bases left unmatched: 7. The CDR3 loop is CASSLLTSGEDTQYF. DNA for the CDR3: TGCGCCAGCAGCTTGTTAACTAGCGGAGAGGATACGCAGTATTTT.

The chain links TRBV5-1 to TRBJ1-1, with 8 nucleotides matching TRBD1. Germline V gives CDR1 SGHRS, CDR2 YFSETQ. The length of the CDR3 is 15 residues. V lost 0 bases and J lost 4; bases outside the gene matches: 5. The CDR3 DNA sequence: TGCGCCAGCAGCTTGGCCAGGGGGCTAAGCACTGAAGCTTTCTTT. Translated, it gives CASSLARGLSTEAFF.

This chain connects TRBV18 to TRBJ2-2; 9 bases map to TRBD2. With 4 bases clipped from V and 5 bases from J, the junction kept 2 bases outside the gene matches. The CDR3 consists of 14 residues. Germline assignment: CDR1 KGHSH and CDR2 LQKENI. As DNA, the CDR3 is TGTGCCAGCTCACTAGCGGGAGATACCGGGGAGCTGTTTTTT. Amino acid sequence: CASSLAGDTGELFF.

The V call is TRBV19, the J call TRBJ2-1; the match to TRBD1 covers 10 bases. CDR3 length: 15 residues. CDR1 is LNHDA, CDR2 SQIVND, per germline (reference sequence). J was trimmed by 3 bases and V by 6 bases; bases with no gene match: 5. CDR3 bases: TGTGCCAGTAGACAGACAGGGGGCGGCTACAATGAGCAGTTCTTC. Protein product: CASRQTGGGYNEQFF.

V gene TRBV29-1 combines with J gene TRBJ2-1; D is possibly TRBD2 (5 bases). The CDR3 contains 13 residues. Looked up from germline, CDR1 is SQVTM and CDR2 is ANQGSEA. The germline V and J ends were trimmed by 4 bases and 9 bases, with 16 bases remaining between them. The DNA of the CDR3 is TGCAGCGTTGGGTTACTAGTGTTCGCTGAGCAGTTCTTC. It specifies CSVGLLVFAEQFF.

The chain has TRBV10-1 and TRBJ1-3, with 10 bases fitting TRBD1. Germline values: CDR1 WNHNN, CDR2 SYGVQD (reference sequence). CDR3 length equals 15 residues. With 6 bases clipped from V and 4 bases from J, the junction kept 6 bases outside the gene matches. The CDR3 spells CASRTTGGKGNTIYF. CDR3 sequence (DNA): TGCGCCAGCAGGACGACAGGGGGCAAGGGAAACACCATATATTTT.

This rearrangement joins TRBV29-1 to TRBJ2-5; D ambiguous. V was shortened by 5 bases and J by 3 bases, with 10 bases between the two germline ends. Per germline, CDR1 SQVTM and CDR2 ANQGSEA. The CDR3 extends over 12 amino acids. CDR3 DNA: TGCAGCGTTTCCAACAGAGAAGAGACCCAGTACTTC. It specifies CSVSNREETQYF.

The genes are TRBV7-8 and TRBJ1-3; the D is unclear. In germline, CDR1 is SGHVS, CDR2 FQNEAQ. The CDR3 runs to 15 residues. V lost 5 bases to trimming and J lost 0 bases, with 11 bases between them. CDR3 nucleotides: TGTGCCAGCAGCCGACATCCAAGCTCTGGAAACACCATATATTTT. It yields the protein CASSRHPSSGNTIYF.

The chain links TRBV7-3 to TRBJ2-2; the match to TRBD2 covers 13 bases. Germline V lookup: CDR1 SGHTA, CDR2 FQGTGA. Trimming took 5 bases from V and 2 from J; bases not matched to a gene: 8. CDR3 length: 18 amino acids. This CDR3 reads CASSPGTSGMGNTGELFF. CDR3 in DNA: TGTGCCAGCAGCCCCGGGACTAGCGGGATGGGAAACACCGGGGAGCTGTTTTTT. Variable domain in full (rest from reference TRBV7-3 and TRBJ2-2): GAGVSQTPSNKVTEKGKYVELRCDPISGHTALYWYRQSLGQGPEFLIYFQGTGAADDSGLPNDRFFAVRPEGSVSTLKIQRTERGDSAVYLCASSPGTSGMGNTGELFFGEGSRLTVL.

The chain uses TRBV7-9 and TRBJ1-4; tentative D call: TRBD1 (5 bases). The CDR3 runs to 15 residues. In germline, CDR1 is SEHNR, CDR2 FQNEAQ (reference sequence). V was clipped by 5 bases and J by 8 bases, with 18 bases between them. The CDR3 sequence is CASSPVGDREEKLFF. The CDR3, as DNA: TGTGCCAGCAGCCCTGTGGGGGACCGGGAGGAAAAACTGTTTTTT.

DNA of the CDR3: TGTGCCAGGAAAAATCGGGAGACCCAGTACTTC. Amino acids: CARKNRETQYF. The chain links TRBV21-1 to TRBJ2-5; TRBD2, the D gene given by the table, was not confirmed from the DNA. TRBV21-1 is assigned pseudogene status. The CDR3 is made up of 11 amino acids.

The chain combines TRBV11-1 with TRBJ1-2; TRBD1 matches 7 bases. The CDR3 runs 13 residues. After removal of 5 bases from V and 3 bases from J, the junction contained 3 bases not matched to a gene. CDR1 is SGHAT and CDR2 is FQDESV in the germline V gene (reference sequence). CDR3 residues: CASSPDRDYGYTF. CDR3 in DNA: TGTGCCAGCAGCCCCGACAGGGACTATGGCTACACCTTC.

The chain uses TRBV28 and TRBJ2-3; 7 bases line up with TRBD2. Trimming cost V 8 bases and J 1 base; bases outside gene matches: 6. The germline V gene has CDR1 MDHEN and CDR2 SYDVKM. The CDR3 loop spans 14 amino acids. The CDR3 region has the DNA TGTGCCAGCGGCGCGGGAGAGGGCACAGATACGCAGTATTTT. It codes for CASGAGEGTDTQYF. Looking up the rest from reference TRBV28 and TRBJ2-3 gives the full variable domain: DVKVTQSSRYLVKRTGEKVFLECVQDMDHENMFWYRQDPGLGLRLIYFSYDVKMKEKGDIPEGYSVSREKKERFSLILESASTNQTSMYLCASGAGEGTDTQYFGPGTRLTVL.

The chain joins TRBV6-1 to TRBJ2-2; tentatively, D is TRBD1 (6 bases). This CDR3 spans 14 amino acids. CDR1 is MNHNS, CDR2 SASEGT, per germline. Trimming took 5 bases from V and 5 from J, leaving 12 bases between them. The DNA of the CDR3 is TGTGCCAGCAGTCGACAGGATAAAACCGGGGAGCTGTTTTTT. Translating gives CASSRQDKTGELFF.

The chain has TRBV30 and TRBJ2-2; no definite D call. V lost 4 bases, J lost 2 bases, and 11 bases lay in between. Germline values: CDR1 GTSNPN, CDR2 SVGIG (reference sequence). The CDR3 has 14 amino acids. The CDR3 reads CAWKAQPNTGELFF. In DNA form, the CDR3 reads TGTGCCTGGAAGGCACAGCCTAACACCGGGGAGCTGTTTTTT.

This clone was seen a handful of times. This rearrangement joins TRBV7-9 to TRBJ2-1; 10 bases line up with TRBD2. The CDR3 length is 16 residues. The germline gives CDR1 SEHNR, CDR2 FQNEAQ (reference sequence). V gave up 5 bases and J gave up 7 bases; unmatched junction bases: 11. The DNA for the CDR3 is TGTGCCAGCAGCACCGAGCGGGAGGGCCCTCTAAATGAGCAGTTCTTC. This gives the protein CASSTEREGPLNEQFF.

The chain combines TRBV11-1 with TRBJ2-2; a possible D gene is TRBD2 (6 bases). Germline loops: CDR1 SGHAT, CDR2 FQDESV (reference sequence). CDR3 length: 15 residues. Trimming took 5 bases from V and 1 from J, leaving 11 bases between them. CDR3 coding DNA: TGTGCCAGCAGCCCGTTTAGCGGGAACACCGGGGAGCTGTTTTTT. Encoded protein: CASSPFSGNTGELFF.

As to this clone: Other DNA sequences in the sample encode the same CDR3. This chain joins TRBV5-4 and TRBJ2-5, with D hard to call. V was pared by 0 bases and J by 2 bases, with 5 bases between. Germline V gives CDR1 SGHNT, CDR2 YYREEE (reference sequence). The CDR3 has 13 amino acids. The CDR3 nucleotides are TGTGCCAGCAGCTTGGCCAGTCAAGAGACCCAGTACTTC. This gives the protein CASSLASQETQYF. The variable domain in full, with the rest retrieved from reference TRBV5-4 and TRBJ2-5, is ETGVTQSPTHLIKTRGQQVTLRCSSQSGHNTVSWYQQALGQGPQFIFQYYREEENGRGNFPPRFSGLQFPNYSSELNVNALELDDSALYLCASSLASQETQYFGPGTRLLVL.

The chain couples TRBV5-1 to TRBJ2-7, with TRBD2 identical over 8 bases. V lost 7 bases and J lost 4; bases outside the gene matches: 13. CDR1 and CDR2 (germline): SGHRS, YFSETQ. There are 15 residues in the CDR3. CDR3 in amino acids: CASRSTSGLPYEQYF. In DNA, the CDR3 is TGCGCCAGCCGTTCCACTAGCGGATTACCTTACGAGCAGTACTTC.

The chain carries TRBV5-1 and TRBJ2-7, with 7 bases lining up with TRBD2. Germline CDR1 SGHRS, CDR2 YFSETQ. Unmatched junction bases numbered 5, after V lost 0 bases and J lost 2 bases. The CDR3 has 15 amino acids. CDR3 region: CASSLDGTTTYEQYF. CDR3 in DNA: TGCGCCAGCAGCTTGGATGGGACTACTACCTACGAGCAGTACTTC.

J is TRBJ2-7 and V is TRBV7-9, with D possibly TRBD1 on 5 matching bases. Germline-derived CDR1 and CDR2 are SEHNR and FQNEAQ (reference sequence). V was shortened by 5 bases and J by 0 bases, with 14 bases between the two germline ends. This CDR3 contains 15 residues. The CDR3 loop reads CASSPTGYYSYEQYF. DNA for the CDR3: TGTGCCAGCAGCCCTACAGGATACTACTCCTACGAGCAGTACTTC.